This TCR beta chain was observed in a study of cytomegalovirus exposure and HLA in healthy donors. Findings of the study overall: A prior analysis recorded that most TCR beta V segments were productive about 87% or about 30% of the time. At a 0.05 false discovery rate, a later analysis found 16,951 TCR beta sequences to be associated with HLA alleles. Most likely, a cluster of highly shared sequence variants arose as a sequencing artifact. DRB1 showed the most TCR associations and HLA-C the fewest in a later analysis, as rates varied by HLA locus.

The CDR3 contains 12 residues. CDR1 is SEHNR, CDR2 FQNEAQ, per germline (reference sequence). V dropped 2 bases and J dropped 15; count of bases not matched to a gene: 6. Turning to this clone: Antigen: not known.

With 60 Vbeta and 13 Jbeta primers, the PCR was carried out. TCRdb's table, derived via immunoSEQ multiplex PCR, lists solely in-frame clones and lacks some. This table has around 100,000 clones, roughly 68% appearing once. Specimen: PBMCs. The origin of this receptor is a woman aged 25 to 39 in good health and CMV-seronegative. V is TRBV7-9 and J is TRBJ1-4; 7 nucleotides match TRBD1. In nucleotides, the CDR3 is TGTGCCAGCAGCTTACTCGGGACAGCTTTGTTTTTT. Translation gives CASSLLGTALFF.